This T cell receptor (beta chain) is drawn from a study of T-cell memory formation after mild COVID-19. This clonotype was counted only a few times. Via MiXCR, TCRdb re-called the 5' RACE reads, giving one row per CDR3 protein. The sample includes around 300,000 distinct CDR3 sequences, about 13% of them seen just once. The clonotype comes from a man younger than 35 who had mild COVID-19 (a few samples of this study predate the infection). Cell type and time point are not known. Sequenced: PBMCs or a T cell subset sorted from them (not recorded which).

CDR3 region: CASSQGSAAYYEQYF. CDR3 DNA: TGTGCCAGCAGCCAAGGGTCGGCAGCCTACTACGAGCAGTACTTC. J is TRBJ2-7 and V is TRBV3-1; no clear D gene. The CDR3 is 15 amino acids. Germline V gene lookup returns CDR1 LGHDT and CDR2 YNNKEL (reference sequence). The V gene lost 1 base and the J gene lost 3 bases, with 13 bases spanning the gap.